Presented here are 2 T cell receptor beta chains from one specimen sequenced in a study of CD8 T cells in ankylosing spondylitis (dated by TCRdb to 2016 to 2017). The library was obtained by 5' RACE. TCRdb lists the instrument as Illumina HiSeq 2500. TCRdb cleaned the public reads at Q25 with fastp, built clones with MiXCR and kept in-frame beta chains. Merged by CDR3 protein, the rows form single entries marked with the most common genes and DNA. The sample data list about 240,000 distinct CDR3 sequences, and about 9.1% of these were observed just once. About 6.5% of the sample rests with the top ten. The sequencing sample was made of blood, either unsorted or a sorted T cell fraction (not recorded which). The source is a male donor with ankylosing spondylitis or in good health (not recorded which).

This clonotype was seen ten or more times. The chain couples TRBV7-9 to TRBJ1-2; 7 bases are shared with TRBD1. The length of the CDR3 is 15 residues. CDR1 SEHNR and CDR2 FQNEAQ come from the germline V gene (reference sequence). Trimming at V came to 7 bases and at J to 4 bases, leaving 12 bases not matched to a gene. The CDR3 loop reads CASNPQSGGFYGYTF. The DNA for the CDR3 is TGTGCCAGCAACCCCCAGTCAGGGGGTTTCTATGGCTACACCTTC.

This clonotype was seen at least ten times. V gene TRBV4-1 combines with J gene TRBJ1-5; a possible D gene is TRBD1 (6 bases). The CDR3 runs to 15 residues. Trimming took 1 base from V and 7 from J, leaving 14 bases between them. Germline V gene data show CDR1 as MGHRA and CDR2 as YSYEKL. The CDR3 reads CASSQGWTDAQPQHF. The DNA of the CDR3 is TGCGCCAGCAGCCAAGGTTGGACAGACGCACAGCCCCAGCATTTT.